Listed here is a single TCR beta chain. This entry is derived from a study of cytomegalovirus exposure and HLA in healthy donors. Primers included in the PCR were 60 Vbeta and 13 Jbeta primers. Repertoires were generated with immunoSEQ multiplex PCR, while TCRdb's copy carries only in-frame clones and drops some. The sample has 180,000 or so clones; about 79% are singletons. Germline-derived CDR1 and CDR2 are ENHRY and SYGVKD. J was trimmed by 5 bases and V by 6 bases; bases with no gene match: 8. This CDR3 comprises 15 residues. Sampled while nominally healthy, donors likely had unrecorded immune exposures.

This TCR derives from a female donor in good health and CMV-seronegative. J is TRBJ2-5 and V is TRBV10-3; 11 bases line up with TRBD1. The sequencing input was PBMCs. For the CDR3, the DNA is TGTGCCATCAGCTCGCCAGGGACAGGGGGGGAGACCCAGTACTTC. Protein: CAISSPGTGGETQYF.